Listed below are T cell receptor beta chains from one sample, sequenced in a study of cytomegalovirus exposure and HLA in healthy donors. Using immunoSEQ multiplex PCR, the repertoire was profiled, and TCRdb retains in-frame clones only, with some absent. The repertoire consists of about 230,000 clones, with about 83% occurring once and the leading ten covering 1% to 1.5%. The sequenced sample consisted of PBMCs. The receptors shown here come from a human donor in good health. The CDR3 runs from the conserved cysteine through the conserved F or W. The order of the fields is CDR3 protein, CDR3 DNA, D gene, V gene, clone size, J gene, CDR3 length. A D gene is named only where the DNA matches it firmly. Clone size appears in some rows only: once, few, many, or a class for an expanded clone.

CDR3: CSVERTGSPYEQYF
DNA: TGCAGCGTTGAGAGGACAGGATCGCCCTACGAGCAGTACTTC
D: TRBD1
V: TRBV29-1
size: .
J: TRBJ2-7
length: 14

CDR3: CASSPGLAVYDEQYF
DNA: TGTGCCAGCAGCCCAGGACTAGCGGTATACGACGAGCAGTACTTC
D: TRBD2
V: TRBV5-6
size: .
J: TRBJ2-7
length: 15

CDR3: CASSFAESGEKLFF
DNA: TGTGCCAGCAGTTTCGCGGAGTCGGGGGAAAAACTGTTTTTT
D: .
V: TRBV6-6
size: .
J: TRBJ1-4
length: 14

CDR3: CASSLAHTSGMSYEQYF
DNA: TGTGCCAGCAGCTTAGCTCATACTAGCGGGATGTCCTACGAGCAGTACTTC
D: TRBD2
V: TRBV7-8
size: few
J: TRBJ2-7
length: 17

CDR3: CASSRDQGTGNTIYF
DNA: TGCGCCAGCAGCCGAGACCAGGGGACCGGGAACACCATATATTTT
D: .
V: TRBV4-3
size: .
J: TRBJ1-3
length: 15

CDR3: CASSPGTGFEGDTQYF
DNA: TGCGCCAGCAGCCCAGGGACAGGCTTTGAGGGAGATACGCAGTATTTT
D: TRBD1
V: TRBV4-3
size: .
J: TRBJ2-3
length: 16

CDR3: CASSRTSGNSYEQYF
DNA: TGTGCCAGCAGCCGGACTAGCGGGAACTCCTACGAGCAGTACTTC
D: TRBD2
V: TRBV5-4
size: .
J: TRBJ2-7
length: 15

CDR3: CASSIPGLASSYNEQFF
DNA: TGTGCCAGTAGTATCCCGGGACTAGCTAGCTCCTACAATGAGCAGTTCTTC
D: TRBD2
V: TRBV19
size: .
J: TRBJ2-1
length: 17

CDR3: CSVYGSTDTQYF
DNA: TGCAGCGTTTACGGTAGCACAGATACGCAGTATTTT
D: .
V: TRBV29-1
size: .
J: TRBJ2-3
length: 12

CDR3: CASSESTRGLLHF
DNA: TGCGCCAGCAGTGAGTCTACCCGAGGTCTGCTCCACTTT
D: .
V: TRBV10-1
size: .
J: TRBJ1-6
length: 13

CDR3: CASSQTSGSGYEQYF
DNA: TGTGCCAGCAGCCAAACTAGCGGGAGTGGCTACGAGCAGTACTTC
D: TRBD2
V: TRBV7-2
size: few
J: TRBJ2-7
length: 15

CDR3: CASSQDWTGVETQYF
DNA: TGCGCCAGCAGCCAAGATTGGACAGGGGTCGAGACCCAGTACTTC
D: TRBD1
V: TRBV4-1
size: few
J: TRBJ2-5
length: 15

CDR3: CASSSEGLAEPPGELFF
DNA: TGTGCCAGTAGTAGTGAAGGACTAGCGGAGCCCCCCGGGGAGCTGTTTTTT
D: TRBD2
V: TRBV19
size: .
J: TRBJ2-2
length: 17

CDR3: CASSTRTGKAFF
DNA: TGTGCCAGCAGTACCAGGACAGGGAAAGCTTTCTTT
D: TRBD1
V: TRBV6-1
size: few
J: TRBJ1-1
length: 12

CDR3: CASSLSWTGPETQYF
DNA: TGTGCCAGCAGCTTATCCTGGACAGGGCCTGAGACCCAGTACTTC
D: TRBD1
V: TRBV7-6
size: few
J: TRBJ2-5
length: 15

CDR3: CASSRESQETQYF
DNA: TGTGCCAGCAGCCGCGAATCACAAGAGACCCAGTACTTC
D: .
V: TRBV7-2
size: .
J: TRBJ2-5
length: 13

CDR3: CSVERQEETQYF
DNA: TGCAGCGTTGAACGGCAGGAAGAGACCCAGTACTTC
D: .
V: TRBV29-1
size: .
J: TRBJ2-5
length: 12

CDR3: CASSRQGSYDQPQHF
DNA: TGTGCCAGCAGTCGCCAGGGTAGCTACGATCAGCCCCAGCATTTT
D: .
V: TRBV2
size: .
J: TRBJ1-5
length: 15

CDR3: CASSQTGFEEETQYF
DNA: TGTGCCAGCAGTCAAACAGGGTTTGAGGAAGAGACCCAGTACTTC
D: .
V: TRBV27
size: .
J: TRBJ2-5
length: 15

CDR3: CASSQVGLAQEQYF
DNA: TGCGCCAGCAGCCAAGTGGGTCTAGCGCAGGAGCAGTACTTC
D: .
V: TRBV4-1
size: .
J: TRBJ2-7
length: 14

CDR3: CASGNRGRDEQYF
DNA: TGTGCCAGCGGAAACAGGGGCCGGGACGAGCAGTACTTC
D: TRBD1
V: TRBV27
size: .
J: TRBJ2-7
length: 13

CDR3: CASSGQGKDEKLFF
DNA: TGTGCCAGCAGTGGACAGGGGAAGGATGAAAAACTGTTTTTT
D: TRBD1
V: TRBV6-1
size: .
J: TRBJ1-4
length: 14

CDR3: CASSLGGSGSVDEQFF
DNA: TGTGCCAGCAGCTTAGGGGGGAGCGGGAGTGTTGATGAGCAGTTCTTC
D: TRBD2
V: TRBV11-2
size: .
J: TRBJ2-1
length: 16

CDR3: CASSSPTSGSWETQYF
DNA: TGTGCCAGCAGTTCTCCAACTAGCGGGAGCTGGGAGACCCAGTACTTC
D: TRBD2
V: TRBV28
size: .
J: TRBJ2-5
length: 16